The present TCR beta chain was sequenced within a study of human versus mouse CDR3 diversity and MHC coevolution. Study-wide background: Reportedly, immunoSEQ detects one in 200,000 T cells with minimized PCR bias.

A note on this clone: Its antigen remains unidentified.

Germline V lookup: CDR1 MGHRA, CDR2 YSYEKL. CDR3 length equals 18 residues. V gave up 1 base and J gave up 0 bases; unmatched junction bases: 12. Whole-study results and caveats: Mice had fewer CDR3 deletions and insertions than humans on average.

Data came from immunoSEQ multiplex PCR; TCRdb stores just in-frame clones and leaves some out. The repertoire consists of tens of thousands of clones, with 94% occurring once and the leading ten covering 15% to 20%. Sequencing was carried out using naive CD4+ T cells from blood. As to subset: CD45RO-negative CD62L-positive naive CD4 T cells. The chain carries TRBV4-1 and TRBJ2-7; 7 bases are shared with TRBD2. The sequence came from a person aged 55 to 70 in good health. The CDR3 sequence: CASSQGVSPSGSSYEQYF. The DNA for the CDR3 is TGCGCCAGCAGCCAAGGAGTCTCGCCTAGCGGTAGCTCCTACGAGCAGTACTTC.